What follows are 15 T cell receptor beta chains derived from one specimen sequenced in a study of memory CD4+ T cells and cytomegalovirus serostatus. Only in-frame clones appear in the TCRdb table, and some are missing; sequencing was by immunoSEQ multiplex PCR. The sample records about 64,000 clones, 70% to 80% being singletons. The sort gate was single viable CD3+CD4+CD8-CD45RO+ cells for memory CD4+ T cells. The sample taken for sequencing was memory CD4+ T cells from blood. The receptors were gathered from an adult in good health and CMV-seronegative.

The rearrangement links TRBV5-1 to TRBJ1-2; no reliable D call. V lost 5 bases and J 2 bases, leaving 10 bases between the germline ends. This CDR3 has 13 amino acids. Germline CDR1 is SGHRS and CDR2 is YFSETQ. In DNA form, the CDR3 reads TGCGCCAGCAGTAGTAACACAAACTATGGCTACACCTTC. Translation gives CASSSNTNYGYTF.

This clone showed up just a few times. The rearrangement links TRBV28 to TRBJ2-1; TRBD2 matches at 10 bases. The CDR3 length is 14 residues. Per germline, CDR1 MDHEN and CDR2 SYDVKM. V lost 8 bases and J lost 9; bases outside the gene matches: 10. The CDR3 DNA reads TGTGCCAGCGTCCTAGCGGGAGATGTCAGTGAGCAGTTCTTC. Protein sequence: CASVLAGDVSEQFF. Together with reference TRBV28 and TRBJ2-1, the CDR3 gives the full variable domain: DVKVTQSSRYLVKRTGEKVFLECVQDMDHENMFWYRQDPGLGLRLIYFSYDVKMKEKGDIPEGYSVSREKKERFSLILESASTNQTSMYLCASVLAGDVSEQFFGPGTRLTVL.

The chain has TRBV6-5 and TRBJ2-1; the match to TRBD2 covers 7 bases. The germline V gene encodes CDR1 MNHEY and CDR2 SVGAGI. CDR3 length: 15 residues. J lost 8 bases, V lost 5 bases, and 12 bases had no gene match. The CDR3 reads CASSPIYRGGDEQFF. In nucleotides, the CDR3 is TGTGCCAGCAGTCCAATATATAGGGGAGGGGATGAGCAGTTCTTC.

In its sample, this clone was seen a few times. The CDR3 DNA reads TGTGCCAGCAGCCAAACCACAGCGAGGACTAGCGTCAACACCGGGGAGCTGTTTTTT. This sequence encodes CASSQTTARTSVNTGELFF. The V and J genes are TRBV16 and TRBJ2-2, with 9 bases lining up with TRBD2. The germline CDR1 and CDR2 sequences are KGHSY and FQNENV. The V gene end was trimmed by 2 bases and the J gene end by 2 bases; junction bases not matched to a gene: 12. CDR3 length: 19 amino acids.

V is TRBV25-1 and J is TRBJ2-2; TRBD2 might be the D (7 bases). This CDR3 region has 15 residues. CDR1 and CDR2 (germline): MGHDK, SYGVNS. Trimming pared 1 base from V and 7 bases from J, leaving 13 bases between. The CDR3 here is CASSEFWGGGGELFF. The DNA for the CDR3 is TGTGCCAGCAGTGAATTCTGGGGGGGCGGCGGGGAGCTGTTTTTT.

The V call is TRBV7-9, the J call TRBJ1-2; D might be TRBD1 (6 bases). This CDR3 contains 16 residues. V lost 6 bases and J lost 0, with 17 bases in between. The germline gives CDR1 SEHNR, CDR2 FQNEAQ (reference sequence). CDR3 nucleotides: TGTGCCAGCAGTTTAATGGGGGGCGCAGCTAACTATGGCTACACCTTC. It translates to CASSLMGGAANYGYTF.

This clone was counted only a few times. V and J are TRBV6-5 and TRBJ1-5; 7 bases are a match to TRBD1. The CDR3 totals 14 residues. The germline V gene encodes CDR1 MNHEY and CDR2 SVGAGI. The ends lost 6 bases at V and 6 bases at J; junction bases unmatched: 8. CDR3 in DNA: TGTGCCAGCAGGGGCCCAGGGGGGGGTCAGCCCCAGCATTTT. It translates to CASRGPGGGQPQHF.

Of note for this clone: Other DNA sequences within the sample encode an identical CDR3. This chain joins TRBV20-1 and TRBJ1-4; a weak D match, TRBD1 (6 bases). CDR3 length: 10 residues. Germline values: CDR1 DFQATT, CDR2 SNEGSKA (reference sequence). Trimming cost V 5 bases and J 8 bases, with 6 bases left between them. DNA of the CDR3: TGCAGTGCTGGGACAGAAAAACTGTTTTTT. Its translation is CSAGTEKLFF.

The rearrangement joins TRBV6-1 to TRBJ1-1, with TRBD1 matching over 9 bases. CDR3 size: 15 residues. In germline, CDR1 is MNHNS, CDR2 SASEGT. V lost 4 bases and J lost 5; bases outside the gene matches: 8. The CDR3 DNA reads TGTGCCAGCAGTGGAAAGAGGACAGGGGAGACTGAAGCTTTCTTT. Translation: CASSGKRTGETEAFF.

The sample holds one count of this clone. The J gene is TRBJ2-1, the V gene TRBV9; 7 bases match TRBD2. V shed 4 bases, J shed 10 bases, and the junction held 20 bases outside the gene matches. CDR1 and CDR2 (germline): SGDLS, YYNGEE. This CDR3 is 17 amino acids long. CDR3 sequence: CASSKGGLAGAREEQFF. The CDR3 region has the DNA TGTGCCAGCAGCAAGGGCGGGTTGGCGGGAGCGCGAGAAGAGCAGTTCTTC.

The gene calls are TRBV27 and TRBJ2-7; 8 positions match TRBD2. Germline-derived CDR1 and CDR2 are MNHEY and SMNVEV (reference sequence). The CDR3 is 15 amino acids. Trimming took 0 bases from V and 3 from J; bases not matched to a gene: 4. The CDR3 region has the DNA TGTGCCAGCAGTTTATCGGGACTAGGGAGCTACGAGCAGTACTTC. It encodes CASSLSGLGSYEQYF.

J is TRBJ2-5 and V is TRBV2; 8 bases match TRBD1. This CDR3 has 14 amino acids. Germline V gives CDR1 SNHLY, CDR2 FYNNEI. The V and J ends lost 3 bases and 5 bases, in that order; junction bases with no gene match: 5. CDR3: CASSEDRVGETQYF. In DNA form, the CDR3 reads TGTGCCAGCAGTGAGGACAGGGTAGGGGAGACCCAGTACTTC.

The V gene is TRBV10-1, the J gene TRBJ2-7, with D unclear. Trimming took 3 bases from V and 2 from J, leaving 2 bases between them. The length of the CDR3 is 11 residues. The germline CDR1 and CDR2 sequences are WNHNN and SYGVQD (reference sequence). CDR3 nucleotide sequence: TGCGCCAGCAGTGATACCTACGAGCAGTACTTC. This sequence encodes CASSDTYEQYF.

The genes are TRBV10-1 and TRBJ2-7; 8 bases map to TRBD1. Trimming at V came to 3 bases and at J to 5 bases, leaving 3 bases not matched to a gene. The CDR3 runs to 13 residues. Per germline, CDR1 WNHNN and CDR2 SYGVQD (reference sequence). The DNA of the CDR3 is TGCGCCAGCAGTGACAGGGGGCTCCACGAGCAGTACTTC. Translating gives CASSDRGLHEQYF.

The V and J genes are TRBV30 and TRBJ2-1, with D perhaps matching TRBD2 (5 bases). CDR1 GTSNPN and CDR2 SVGIG come from the germline V gene (reference sequence). The germline V and J ends were trimmed by 3 bases and 0 bases, with 9 bases remaining between them. The CDR3 extends over 14 amino acids. CDR3 nucleotide sequence: TGTGCCTGGAGAGGAACTAGCTCCTACAATGAGCAGTTCTTC. Translating it yields CAWRGTSSYNEQFF.